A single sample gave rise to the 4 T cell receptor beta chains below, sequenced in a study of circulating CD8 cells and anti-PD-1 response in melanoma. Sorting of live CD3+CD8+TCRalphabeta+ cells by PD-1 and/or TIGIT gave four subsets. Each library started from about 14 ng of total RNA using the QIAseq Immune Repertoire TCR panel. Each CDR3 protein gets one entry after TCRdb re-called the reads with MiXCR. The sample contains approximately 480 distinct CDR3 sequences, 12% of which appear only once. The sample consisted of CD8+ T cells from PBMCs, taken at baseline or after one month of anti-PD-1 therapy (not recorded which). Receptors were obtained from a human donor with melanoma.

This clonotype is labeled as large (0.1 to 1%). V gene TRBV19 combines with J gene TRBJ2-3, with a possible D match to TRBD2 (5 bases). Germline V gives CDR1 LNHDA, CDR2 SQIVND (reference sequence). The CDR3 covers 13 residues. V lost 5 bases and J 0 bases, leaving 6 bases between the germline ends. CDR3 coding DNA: TGTGCCAGTAGTGTAGCGAGCACAGATACGCAGTATTTT. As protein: CASSVASTDTQYF.

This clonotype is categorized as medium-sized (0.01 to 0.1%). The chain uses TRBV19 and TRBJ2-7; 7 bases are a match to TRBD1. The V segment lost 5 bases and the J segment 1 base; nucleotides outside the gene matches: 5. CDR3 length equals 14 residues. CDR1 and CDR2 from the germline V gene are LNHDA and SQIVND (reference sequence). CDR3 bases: TGTGCCAGTAGTCGGACAGGCTTTTCCTACGAGCAGTACTTC. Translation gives CASSRTGFSYEQYF.

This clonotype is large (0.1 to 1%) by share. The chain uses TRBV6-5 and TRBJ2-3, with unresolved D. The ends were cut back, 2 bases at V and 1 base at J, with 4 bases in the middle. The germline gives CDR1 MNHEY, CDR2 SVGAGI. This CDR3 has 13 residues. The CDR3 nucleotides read TGTGCCAGCAGTTACAGGGGCACAGATACGCAGTATTTT. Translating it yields CASSYRGTDTQYF.

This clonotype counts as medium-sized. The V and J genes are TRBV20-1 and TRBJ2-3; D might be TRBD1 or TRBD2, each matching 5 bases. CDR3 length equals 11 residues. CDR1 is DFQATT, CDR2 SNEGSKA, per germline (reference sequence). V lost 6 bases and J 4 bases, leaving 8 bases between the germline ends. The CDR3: CSALGADTQYF. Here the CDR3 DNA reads TGCAGTGCCTTGGGGGCAGATACGCAGTATTTT.